This T cell receptor (beta chain) comes out of a study of vaccination effects on CD4 cells after COVID-19. After roughly 9 days in culture, the CD4+ T cells were isolated. The assay was immunoSEQ multiplex PCR, and TCRdb's table has in-frame clones only and misses some. The sample carries more than 35,000 clones, 82% recorded once. This clone was recorded only once. The antigen is not known. This CDR3 spans 17 amino acids. V shed 5 bases, J shed 2 bases, and the junction held 13 bases outside the gene matches. Germline-derived CDR1 and CDR2 are ENHRY and SYGVKD. The sample was CD4+ T cells from PBMCs cultured without peptide, taken before COVID-19 vaccination. This receptor was obtained from a human donor who received a COVID-19 vaccine. J is TRBJ1-2 and V is TRBV10-3; TRBD1 agrees at 8 bases. The CDR3 sequence is CAISPGQGLKSNYGYTF. DNA for the CDR3: TGTGCCATCAGTCCCGGACAGGGACTAAAAAGCAACTATGGCTACACCTTC.